The 9 T cell receptor beta chains presented below share a single source sample, sequenced in a study of identical twins. TCRdb re-called the 5' RACE reads through MiXCR, storing one row per CDR3 protein. Seen here are 650,000 to 800,000 distinct CDR3 sequences, less than 10% observed once, and the top ten hold 0.75% to 1%. These data are also associated with another study on yellow fever vaccine responses in identical twins.

Input material: PBMCs. These receptors came from a woman aged 18-30 years in good health.

This clonotype was seen ten or more times. The chain recombines TRBV12-3 or TRBV12-4 with TRBJ1-5; D is possibly TRBD1 (5 bases). The V and J ends lost 6 bases and 8 bases respectively, with 17 bases between them. CDR3 length: 14 residues. CDR3 residues: CASSRLGPLEPQHF. CDR3 sequence (DNA): TGTGCCAGCAGCCGACTGGGACCCCTTGAGCCCCAGCATTTT.

The rearrangement uses TRBV6-2 or TRBV6-3 and TRBJ2-1, with D hard to call. CDR3 size: 15 residues. Germline values: CDR1 MNHEY, CDR2 SVGEGT. Trimming cost V 5 bases and J 8 bases, with 19 bases left between them. The CDR3 loop reads CASSPPRTPADEQFF. CDR3 nucleotide sequence: TGTGCCAGCAGTCCACCCAGGACGCCCGCCGATGAGCAGTTCTTC.

This clonotype has just a few counts. The rearrangement links TRBV29-1 to TRBJ1-2, with D perhaps TRBD1 (5 bases). Germline V gene lookup returns CDR1 SQVTM and CDR2 ANQGSEA. The CDR3 is 12 amino acids. V dropped 4 bases and J dropped 5 bases, with 11 bases sitting between them. This CDR3 is CSVGDSLYGYTF. CDR3 nucleotide sequence: TGCAGCGTTGGAGACAGCCTTTATGGCTACACCTTC.

This clonotype was seen more than once but under ten times. The chain couples TRBV12-3 or TRBV12-4 to TRBJ2-3, with 7 bases identical to TRBD2. The J segment lost 2 bases and the V segment lost 5 bases, leaving 4 bases of the junction unmatched. The CDR3 runs 14 residues. This CDR3 reads CASSQSGVTDTQYF. Written as DNA, the CDR3 is TGTGCCAGCAGTCAGAGCGGGGTCACAGATACGCAGTATTTT.

The chain is built from TRBV28 and TRBJ2-7; D not resolved. Germline V gene sequence: CDR1 MDHEN, CDR2 SYDVKM. The CDR3 is 15 residues long. The V end was cut by 5 bases, the J end by 4 bases, with 18 bases between. DNA for the CDR3: TGTGCCAGCAGTATACTCCCCGCGGCAGTTTACGAGCAGTACTTC. Encoded protein: CASSILPAAVYEQYF.

This clonotype was seen only a few times. The rearrangement uses TRBV4-2 and TRBJ1-3; D may be TRBD1 (6 bases). Trimming stripped 3 bases from V and 2 bases from J, with 11 bases between. Germline V gene data show CDR1 as LGHNA and CDR2 as YNFKEQ. The CDR3 extends over 15 amino acids. DNA for the CDR3: TGTGCCAGCAGCCATGAAGACAGGCCTGGAAACACCATATATTTT. Amino acid sequence: CASSHEDRPGNTIYF.

This chain connects TRBV18 to TRBJ2-4; D possibly corresponds to TRBD1 (6 bases). This CDR3 has 14 residues. Per the germline V gene, CDR1 is KGHSH and CDR2 is LQKENI. V shed 3 bases and J shed 8 bases, with 14 bases lying between them. The CDR3 region is CASSPRQALDIQYF. CDR3 nucleotide sequence: TGTGCCAGCTCACCCCGACAGGCTTTGGACATTCAGTACTTC.

This clonotype has ten or more counts. The chain couples TRBV7-3 to TRBJ2-3; D is perhaps TRBD2 (5 bases). The ends were cut back, 1 base at V and 13 bases at J, with 12 bases in the middle. The CDR3 extends over 12 amino acids. CDR1 is SGHTA, CDR2 FQGTGA, per germline. Here the CDR3 reads CASSLSGSAKYF. The CDR3 DNA follows: TGTGCCAGCAGCTTAAGTGGGAGCGCAAAGTATTTT.

This clonotype has more than one count but fewer than ten. The chain uses TRBV20-1 and TRBJ2-3; no reliable D call. The CDR3 is 12 amino acids. V lost 6 bases, J lost 0 bases, and 7 bases lay in between. Germline V gene sequence: CDR1 DFQATT, CDR2 SNEGSKA (reference sequence). The chain's CDR3 is CSAQTSTDTQYF. CDR3 coding DNA: TGCAGTGCCCAGACTAGCACAGATACGCAGTATTTT.